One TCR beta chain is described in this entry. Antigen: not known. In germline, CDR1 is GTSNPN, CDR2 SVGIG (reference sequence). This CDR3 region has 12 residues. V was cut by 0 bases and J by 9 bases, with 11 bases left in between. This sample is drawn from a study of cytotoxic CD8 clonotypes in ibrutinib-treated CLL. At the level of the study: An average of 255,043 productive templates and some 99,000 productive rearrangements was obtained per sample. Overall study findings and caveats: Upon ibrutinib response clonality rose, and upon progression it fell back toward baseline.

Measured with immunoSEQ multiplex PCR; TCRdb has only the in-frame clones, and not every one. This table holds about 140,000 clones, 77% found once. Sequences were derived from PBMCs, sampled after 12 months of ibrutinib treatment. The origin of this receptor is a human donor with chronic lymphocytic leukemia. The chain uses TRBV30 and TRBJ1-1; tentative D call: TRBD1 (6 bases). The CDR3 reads CAWSVQGKKAFF. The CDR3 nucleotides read TGTGCCTGGAGTGTACAGGGAAAAAAAGCTTTCTTT.